These T cell receptor beta chains were read from a single sample in a study of response to subunit inactivated influenza vaccine. TCRdb reprocessed the RT-PCR reads via MiXCR and lists one record per CDR3 protein. The sample carries approximately 520,000 distinct CDR3 sequences, 25% recorded once. Sequences were derived from CD4+ T cells sorted from PBMCs, sampled more than 4 days after vaccination. These receptors were obtained from a man aged 45-60 years who received an inactivated influenza vaccine. The CDR3 runs from the conserved cysteine through the conserved F or W. The D gene is left open where the match is weak. Not all rows give a size; the values are once, few, many and, for expanded clones, a class.

CDR3 protein,CDR3 DNA,V gene,D gene,J gene,clone size
CSARDLGLAEQYF,TGCAGTGCTAGAGATCTTGGACTAGCGGAGCAGTACTTC,TRBV20-1,TRBD2,TRBJ2-7,-
CASSPPGDEQYF,TGTGCCAGCAGTCCCCCCGGGGACGAGCAGTACTTC,TRBV6-5,-,TRBJ2-7,many
CAISSRPYGYTF,TGTGCCATCAGTAGCAGGCCCTATGGCTACACCTTC,TRBV10-3,-,TRBJ1-2,few
CCAREVLAGGPPNEQFF,TGCTGTGCTAGAGAGGTCCTAGCGGGAGGGCCCCCCAATGAGCAGTTCTTC,TRBV20-1,TRBD2,TRBJ2-1,-
CASTEAGTSYNEQFF,TGTGCCAGCACAGAAGCGGGGACCTCCTACAATGAGCAGTTCTTC,TRBV6-1,TRBD2,TRBJ2-1,few
CASSQGTASYEQYF,TGCGCCAGCAGCCAAGGTACGGCCTCCTACGAGCAGTACTTC,TRBV4-3,-,TRBJ2-7,-
CATSRDRLDRGSPLHF,TGTGCCACCAGCAGAGATCGTCTGGACAGGGGCTCACCCCTCCACTTT,TRBV15,TRBD1,TRBJ1-6,few
CASSLTGGIYEQYF,TGCGCCAGCAGCCTCACAGGGGGGATCTACGAGCAGTACTTC,TRBV5-1,TRBD1,TRBJ2-7,-
CSADDPAEGKNIQYF,TGCAGTGCTGATGACCCGGCCGAGGGTAAAAACATTCAGTACTTC,TRBV20-1,-,TRBJ2-4,many
CASSTGSPYSNQPQHF,TGTGCCAGCAGTACAGGGTCCCCTTATAGCAATCAGCCCCAGCATTTT,TRBV12-3/TRBV12-4,-,TRBJ1-5,-
CASSALRAQLVETQYF,TGCGCCAGCAGCGCCCTGAGGGCCCAACTGGTAGAGACCCAGTACTTC,TRBV5-1,-,TRBJ2-5,few
CASSREAYEQYF,TGTGCCAGCAGCCGGGAGGCCTACGAGCAGTACTTC,TRBV6-2/TRBV6-3,TRBD2,TRBJ2-7,few
CASSYLQGTYNEQFF,TGTGCCAGCAGTTACCTCCAGGGGACCTACAATGAGCAGTTCTTC,TRBV6-5,-,TRBJ2-1,few
CASSLEGTGECAGYTF,TGTGCCAGCAGCTTGGAAGGGACAGGGGAGTGTGCTGGCTACACCTTC,TRBV11-3,TRBD1,TRBJ1-2,-
CASSQDIRAVSTDTQYF,TGTGCCAGCAGCCAAGATATACGCGCGGTCAGCACAGATACGCAGTATTTT,TRBV14,-,TRBJ2-3,few
CASGAFSYEQYF,TGTGCCAGCGGGGCCTTCTCCTACGAGCAGTACTTC,TRBV6-5,-,TRBJ2-7,few
CASSQQTGARTQYF,TGCGCCAGCAGCCAACAGACAGGGGCTAGAACCCAGTACTTC,TRBV4-1,TRBD1,TRBJ2-5,few
CAISEGGGAADTQYF,TGTGCCATCAGTGAAGGCGGGGGGGCCGCAGATACGCAGTATTTT,TRBV10-3,TRBD2,TRBJ2-3,-
CSASGTGGLSSYEQYF,TGCAGTGCCTCCGGGACAGGGGGCCTCAGCTCCTACGAGCAGTACTTC,TRBV20-1,TRBD1,TRBJ2-7,many
CASSLLQDYTEAFF,TGCGCCAGCAGCTTGTTACAGGATTACACTGAAGCTTTCTTT,TRBV5-1,-,TRBJ1-1,-
CASSQDLLRTRGGEAFF,TGTGCCAGCAGCCAAGATTTGTTGCGAACGCGTGGGGGTGAAGCTTTCTTT,TRBV4-2,-,TRBJ1-1,few
CASSLSGSRGPQHF,TGTGCCAGCAGTTTATCGGGCAGCCGGGGGCCCCAGCATTTT,TRBV28,-,TRBJ1-5,-
CASSIEGGNEQFF,TGTGCCAGTAGTATAGAGGGTGGAAATGAGCAGTTCTTC,TRBV19,-,TRBJ2-1,-
CATSDLDVPREYF,TGTGCCACCAGTGATTTGGATGTTCCCAGGGAGTATTTT,TRBV24-1,-,TRBJ2-3,few
CATSDRLGTGVNNEQFF,TGTGCCACCAGTGATCGGCTCGGGACTGGGGTAAACAATGAGCAGTTCTTC,TRBV24-1,-,TRBJ2-1,few
CASSIPSGSSYNEQFF,TGTGCCAGTAGTATTCCTAGCGGGAGCTCCTACAATGAGCAGTTCTTC,TRBV19,TRBD2,TRBJ2-1,few
CASSPLRGVGTDTQYF,TGCGCCAGCAGCCCTCTCAGGGGGGTGGGCACAGATACGCAGTATTTT,TRBV5-1,-,TRBJ2-3,-
CSVAGGQNSQYF,TGCAGCGTTGCGGGCGGGCAGAATTCCCAGTACTTC,TRBV29-1,-,TRBJ2-5,-
CASSWVGGSYEQYF,TGTGCCAGCAGCTGGGTAGGGGGCTCCTACGAGCAGTACTTC,TRBV12-3/TRBV12-4,-,TRBJ2-7,many
CASQREPNYNEQFF,TGCGCCAGCCAGCGGGAGCCCAACTACAATGAGCAGTTCTTC,TRBV4-1,TRBD2,TRBJ2-1,-
CASSITYGGIGEQYF,TGTGCCAGCAGCATTACATACGGGGGGATCGGCGAGCAGTACTTC,TRBV9,TRBD2,TRBJ2-7,-
CASSLNRASGGELFF,TGTGCCAGCAGTTTAAACCGGGCGTCGGGCGGGGAGCTGTTTTTT,TRBV12-3/TRBV12-4,-,TRBJ2-2,-
CASSPGRSYNEQFF,TGTGCCAGCAGCCCCGGGAGGTCCTACAATGAGCAGTTCTTC,TRBV7-2,TRBD2,TRBJ2-1,many
CASSQDPTTISDTQYF,TGCGCCAGCAGCCAAGACCCGACGACCATATCTGATACGCAGTATTTT,TRBV4-3,-,TRBJ2-3,few
CASSQDSETQYF,TGTGCCAGCAGCCAAGATTCGGAGACCCAGTACTTC,TRBV4-2,-,TRBJ2-5,-
CASRGLAQDTQYF,TGTGCCAGCAGGGGACTAGCGCAAGATACGCAGTATTTT,TRBV6-2/TRBV6-3,TRBD2,TRBJ2-3,few
CASSSRTGTQETQYF,TGCGCCAGCAGCTCCCGGACAGGGACCCAAGAGACCCAGTACTTC,TRBV5-1,TRBD1,TRBJ2-5,-
CASSFRAYSGANVLTF,TGTGCCAGCAGTTTCAGGGCCTACTCCGGGGCCAACGTCCTGACTTTC,TRBV6-5,-,TRBJ2-6,-
CASSLAANRDNEQFF,TGTGCCAGCAGCTTAGCGGCTAATAGGGACAATGAGCAGTTCTTC,TRBV7-2,-,TRBJ2-1,-
CASSLPSVSGNTIYF,TGTGCCAGCAGTTTACCGTCAGTCTCTGGAAACACCATATATTTT,TRBV28,-,TRBJ1-3,few
CASISYQRLNNEQFF,TGTGCCAGCATCTCTTACCAGCGGTTGAACAATGAGCAGTTCTTC,TRBV28,-,TRBJ2-1,many
CASSSTGKNTEAFF,TGCGCCAGCAGCTCGACAGGAAAGAACACTGAAGCTTTCTTT,TRBV5-1,-,TRBJ1-1,-
CASSLEREEETQYF,TGCGCCAGCAGCTTGGAGAGGGAGGAAGAGACCCAGTACTTC,TRBV5-1,-,TRBJ2-5,many
CASSQVGPSGAYEQYF,TGCGCCAGCAGCCAAGTAGGCCCTAGCGGCGCCTACGAGCAGTACTTC,TRBV4-3,TRBD2,TRBJ2-7,few
CASSPQGPNYGYTF,TGTGCCAGCTCACCCCAGGGACCTAACTATGGCTACACCTTC,TRBV18,-,TRBJ1-2,-
CASSLAPGHSYEQYF,TGTGCCAGCAGTTTAGCGCCAGGGCACTCCTACGAGCAGTACTTC,TRBV12-3/TRBV12-4,-,TRBJ2-7,many
CASKPGTGGGQPQHF,TGCGCCAGCAAACCCGGGACAGGGGGAGGACAGCCCCAGCATTTT,TRBV5-1,TRBD1,TRBJ1-5,few